The 2 T cell receptor beta chains below come from one sample, sequenced in a study of Tregs in tolerant kidney transplant recipients. Sequencing used immunoSEQ multiplex PCR; TCRdb keeps in-frame clones, though not all of them. The sample lists about 110,000 clones, 90% occurring once. The source material was CD4+ T cells from blood, sampled before the transplant. Receptors were obtained from a human donor who received a combined kidney and bone marrow transplant.

V and J are TRBV5-1 and TRBJ2-7, with 10 bases matching TRBD1. CDR1 is SGHRS, CDR2 YFSETQ, per germline. CDR3 length equals 16 residues. Trimming at V came to 0 bases and at J to 7 bases, leaving 10 bases not matched to a gene. The CDR3 sequence: CASSLAGQGSTREQYF. As DNA, the CDR3 is TGCGCCAGCAGCTTGGCGGGACAGGGGAGTACGAGGGAGCAGTACTTC.

There are a few counts of this clone. J is TRBJ2-7 and V is TRBV28, with D perhaps matching TRBD1 (6 bases). V dropped 3 bases and J dropped 4 bases, with 10 bases sitting between them. Looked up from germline, CDR1 is MDHEN and CDR2 is SYDVKM. The CDR3 covers 13 residues. CDR3 loop: CASSLGAPYEQYF. The DNA for the CDR3 is TGTGCCAGCAGTTTGGGGGCACCTTACGAGCAGTACTTC.